This entry is about one TCR beta chain. This CDR3 region has 13 residues. The junction had 8 bases not matched to a gene; V was cut back by 9 bases and J by 6 bases. Germline assignment: CDR1 MNHEY and CDR2 SMNVEV (reference sequence). The data were taken from a study of cytomegalovirus exposure and HLA in healthy donors. The PCR contained 60 Vbeta and 13 Jbeta primers. Sequenced by immunoSEQ multiplex PCR; TCRdb stores in-frame clones only, minus some. Of about 140,000 clones in the sample, roughly 80% are singletons; the top ten hold around 2%. Sample: PBMCs. The TCR was taken from a man aged 25 to 40 in good health and CMV-seronegative. The V gene is TRBV27, the J gene TRBJ2-4; 7 bases map to TRBD2. CDR3 region: CASSVGLGNIQYF. Written as DNA, the CDR3 is TGTGCCAGTAGCGTCGGACTAGGAAACATTCAGTACTTC.